This T cell receptor (beta chain) was observed in a study of T cell repertoires in ileal Crohn's disease. Findings and limits, study-wide: Compared with non-smokers, active smokers at surgery showed more clonal expansions.

CDR1 is SQVTM, CDR2 ANQGSEA, per germline. V was clipped by 6 bases and J by 2 bases, with 26 bases between them. The CDR3 contains 18 residues. Per sample, roughly 500 nanograms of biopsy DNA were TCRB immunosequenced. Only in-frame clones appear in the TCRdb table, and some are missing; sequencing was by immunoSEQ multiplex PCR. The top ten clones hold about 15% of a sample with about 890 clones, over 75% of them seen once. On this clone: Its target is not known.

This chain joins TRBV29-1 and TRBJ2-1; TRBD1 might be the D (6 bases). The sequenced sample consisted of ileal tissue. This clonotype originated in an adult with Crohn's disease. The CDR3 reads CSVASHVQGDRAYNEQFF. The CDR3 DNA sequence: TGCAGCGTGGCGTCTCACGTACAGGGAGACAGAGCCTACAATGAGCAGTTCTTC.